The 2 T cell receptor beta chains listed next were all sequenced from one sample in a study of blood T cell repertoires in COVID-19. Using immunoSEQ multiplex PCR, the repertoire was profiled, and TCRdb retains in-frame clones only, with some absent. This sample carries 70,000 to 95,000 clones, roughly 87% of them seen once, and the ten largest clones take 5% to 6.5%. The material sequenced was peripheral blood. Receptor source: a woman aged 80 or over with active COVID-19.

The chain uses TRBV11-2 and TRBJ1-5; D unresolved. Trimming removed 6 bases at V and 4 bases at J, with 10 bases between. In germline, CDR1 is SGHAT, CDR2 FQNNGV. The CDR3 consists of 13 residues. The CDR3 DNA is TGTGCCAGCAGTTCTTCCACTAATCAGCCCCAGCATTTT. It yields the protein CASSSSTNQPQHF. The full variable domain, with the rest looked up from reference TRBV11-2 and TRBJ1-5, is EAGVAQSPRYKIIEKRQSVAFWCNPISGHATLYWYQQILGQGPKLLIQFQNNGVVDDSQLPKDRFSAERLKGVDSTLKIQPAKLEDSAVYLCASSSSTNQPQHFGDGTRLSIL.

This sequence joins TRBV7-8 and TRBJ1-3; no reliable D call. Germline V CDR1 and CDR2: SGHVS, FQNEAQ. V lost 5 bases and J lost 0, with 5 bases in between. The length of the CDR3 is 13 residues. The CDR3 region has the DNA TGTGCCAGCAGCCGTTACTCTGGAAACACCATATATTTT. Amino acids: CASSRYSGNTIYF.